The present T cell receptor (beta chain) was sequenced within a study of OX40 agonist ivuxolimab in advanced cancers. Overall study context: Ivuxolimab, which is an agonistic anti-OX40 (CD134) antibody, was administered to the patients. Every 2 weeks, patients received ivuxolimab intravenously, dosed at 0.01 to 10 mg/kg. Study-wide results and caveats: Average numbers of expanded clones were greater in CD8+ T cells than in CD4+.

Drawing of blood for sampling happened at baseline, at cycle 4 day 1, and at cycle 7 day 1. This clone has only a few counts. Its antigen is undetermined. Only in-frame clones appear in the TCRdb table, and some are missing; sequencing was by immunoSEQ multiplex PCR. The data show approximately 90,000 clones, around nine tenths seen once. The receptor was isolated from an adult with an advanced solid tumor such as melanoma, head and neck, liver or kidney cancer. The sample here was CD4+ or CD8+ T cells sorted from blood, taken in a trial of the OX40 agonist ivuxolimab.

In DNA form, the CDR3 reads TGTGCCAGCAGCCCTCAGGGTAGAGGGGAGCTGTTTTTT. This encodes CASSPQGRGELFF. The V call is TRBV7-9, the J call TRBJ2-2, with D possibly being TRBD1 (5 bases). The CDR3 runs 13 residues. CDR1 is SEHNR, CDR2 FQNEAQ, per germline (reference sequence). V lost 5 bases, J lost 8 bases, and 12 bases lay in between.